This T cell receptor beta chain was sequenced during a study of T cell repertoires in cytomegalovirus infection. Each CDR3 protein gets one entry after TCRdb re-called the reads with MiXCR. The sample records around 100,000 distinct CDR3 sequences, under 50% being singletons. Unmatched junction bases numbered 3, after V lost 4 bases and J lost 4 bases. The germline CDR1 and CDR2 sequences are SEHNR and FQNEAQ (reference sequence). The CDR3 spans 15 residues. This clonotype was detected only a few times. As yet, its antigen is unknown. Source: CD8+ T cells from cultured PBMCs, taken from culture after CMV antigen stimulation. The V call is TRBV7-9, the J call TRBJ2-2; TRBD2 matches 10 bases. This receptor was taken from a human donor in good health (CMV status not recorded). Some clones in this sample may be carry-over from other donors' samples. CDR3 nucleotides: TGTGCCAGCAGCTACCTAGCGGGGGTCACCGGGGAGCTGTTTTTT. Encoded protein: CASSYLAGVTGELFF.